The T cell receptor beta chain under discussion was sequenced for a study of shared clonotypes between healthy human individuals. Overall study results and limits: Incompleteness in sorted-subset sequencing, despite large depth, was shown by rarefaction.

The CDR3 contains 14 residues. Looked up from germline, CDR1 is SGHKS and CDR2 is YYEKEE (reference sequence). Trimming stripped 1 base from V and 5 bases from J, with 12 bases between. About this clone: Its antigen remains unidentified.

Using immunoSEQ multiplex PCR, the repertoire was profiled, and TCRdb retains in-frame clones only, with some absent. The table lists approximately 340,000 clones, roughly 70% of them singletons. Donors, healthy HIV-negative adults, lacked recent acute infections or vaccinations. Sequenced input: memory CD4+ T cells sorted from blood. Subset described: CD45RA-negative fraction. The chain has TRBV5-5 and TRBJ1-1, with D maybe TRBD1 (6 bases). The receptor was isolated from a man aged 30 to 45 in good health. The CDR3 nucleotides are TGTGCCAGCAGCTTGACAGGGACTCGGACTGAAGCTTTCTTT. Amino acid sequence: CASSLTGTRTEAFF.